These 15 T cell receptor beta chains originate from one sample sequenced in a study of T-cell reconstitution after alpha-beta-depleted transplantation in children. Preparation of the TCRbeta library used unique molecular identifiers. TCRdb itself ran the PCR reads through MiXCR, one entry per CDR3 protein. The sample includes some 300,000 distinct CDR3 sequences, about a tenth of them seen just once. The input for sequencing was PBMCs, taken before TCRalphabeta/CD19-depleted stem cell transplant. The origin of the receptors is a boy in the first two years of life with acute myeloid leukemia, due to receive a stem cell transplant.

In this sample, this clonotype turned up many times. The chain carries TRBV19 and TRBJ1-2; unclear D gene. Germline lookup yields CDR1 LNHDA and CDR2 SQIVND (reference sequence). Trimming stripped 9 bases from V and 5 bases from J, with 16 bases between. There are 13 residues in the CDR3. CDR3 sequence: CASSGQVRYGYTF. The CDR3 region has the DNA TGTGCCAGCAGCGGGCAGGTCCGGTATGGCTACACCTTC.

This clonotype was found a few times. This chain's CDR3 is CASRFLTGGLAGIRPDYEQYF. As DNA, the CDR3 is TGTGCCAGCAGGTTCCTCACGGGAGGACTAGCGGGAATTCGCCCTGACTACGAGCAGTACTTC. V gene TRBV25-1 combines with J gene TRBJ2-7, with 12 nucleotides matching TRBD2. Germline CDR1 reads MGHDK; CDR2 reads SYGVNS. The trim removed 6 bases at V and 3 bases at J, leaving 24 bases unmatched. This CDR3 comprises 21 residues.

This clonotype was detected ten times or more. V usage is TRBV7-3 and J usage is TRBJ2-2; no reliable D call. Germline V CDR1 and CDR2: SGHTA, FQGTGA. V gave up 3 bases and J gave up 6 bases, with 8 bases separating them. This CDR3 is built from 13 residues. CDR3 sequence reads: CASSLEGSGELFF. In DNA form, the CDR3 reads TGTGCCAGCAGCTTGGAAGGGTCCGGGGAGCTGTTTTTT.

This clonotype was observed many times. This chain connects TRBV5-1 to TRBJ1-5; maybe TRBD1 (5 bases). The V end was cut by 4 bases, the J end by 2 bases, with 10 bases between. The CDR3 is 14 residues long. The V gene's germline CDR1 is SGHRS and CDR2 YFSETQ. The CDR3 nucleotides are TGCGCCAGCAGCCGGGGGGACGGCAATCAGCCCCAGCATTTT. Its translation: CASSRGDGNQPQHF.

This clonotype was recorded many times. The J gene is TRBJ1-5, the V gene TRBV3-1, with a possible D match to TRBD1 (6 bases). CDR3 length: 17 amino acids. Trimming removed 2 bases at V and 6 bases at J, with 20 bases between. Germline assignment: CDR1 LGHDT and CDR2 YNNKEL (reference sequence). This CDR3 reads CASSQNSGAAFSQPQHF. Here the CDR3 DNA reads TGTGCCAGCAGCCAAAATTCAGGGGCGGCGTTCAGTCAGCCCCAGCATTTT.

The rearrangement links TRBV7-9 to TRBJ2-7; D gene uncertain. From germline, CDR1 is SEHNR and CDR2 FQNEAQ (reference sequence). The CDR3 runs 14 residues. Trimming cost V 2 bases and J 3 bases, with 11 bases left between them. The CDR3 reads CASSLSEVYYEQYF. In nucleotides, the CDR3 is TGTGCCAGCAGCTTAAGCGAGGTTTACTACGAGCAGTACTTC. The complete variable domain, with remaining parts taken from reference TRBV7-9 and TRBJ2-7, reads DTGVSQNPRHKITKRGQNVTFRCDPISEHNRLYWYRQTLGQGPEFLTYFQNEAQLEKSRLLSDRFSAERPKGSFSTLEIQRTEQGDSAMYLCASSLSEVYYEQYFGPGTRLTVT.

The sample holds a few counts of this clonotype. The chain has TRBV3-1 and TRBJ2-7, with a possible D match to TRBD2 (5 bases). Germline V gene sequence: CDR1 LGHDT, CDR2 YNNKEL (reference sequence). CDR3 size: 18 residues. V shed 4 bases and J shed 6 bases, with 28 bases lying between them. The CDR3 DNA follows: TGTGCCAGCAGCCTCTTCCTCCCTACCGGGATCGGATCCGGCGAGCAGTACTTC. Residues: CASSLFLPTGIGSGEQYF.

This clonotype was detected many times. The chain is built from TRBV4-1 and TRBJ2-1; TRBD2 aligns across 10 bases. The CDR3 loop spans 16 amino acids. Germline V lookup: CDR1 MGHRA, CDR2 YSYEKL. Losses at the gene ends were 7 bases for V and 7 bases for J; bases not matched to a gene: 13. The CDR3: CASTSQAGGPHNEQFF. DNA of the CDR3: TGCGCCAGCACCTCTCAAGCGGGGGGGCCTCATAATGAGCAGTTCTTC.

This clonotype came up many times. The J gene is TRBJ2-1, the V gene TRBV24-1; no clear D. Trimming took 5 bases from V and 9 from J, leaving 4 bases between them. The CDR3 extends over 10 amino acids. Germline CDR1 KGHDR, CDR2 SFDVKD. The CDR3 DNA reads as TGTGCCACCAGTGGGATTGAGCAGTTCTTC. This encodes CATSGIEQFF.

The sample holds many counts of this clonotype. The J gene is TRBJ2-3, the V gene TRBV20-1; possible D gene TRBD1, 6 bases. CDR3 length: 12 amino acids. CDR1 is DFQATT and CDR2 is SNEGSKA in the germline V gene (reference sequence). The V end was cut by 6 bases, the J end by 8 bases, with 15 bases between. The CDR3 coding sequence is TGCAGTGCCAACATAGGGGGTGGTACGCAGTATTTT. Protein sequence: CSANIGGGTQYF.

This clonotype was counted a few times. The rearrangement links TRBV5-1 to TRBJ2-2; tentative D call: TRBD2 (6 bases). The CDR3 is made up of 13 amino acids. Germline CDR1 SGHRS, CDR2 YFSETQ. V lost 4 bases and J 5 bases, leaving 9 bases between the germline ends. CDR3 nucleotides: TGCGCCAGCAGCGGTGGGACTACCGGGGAGCTGTTTTTT. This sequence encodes CASSGGTTGELFF.

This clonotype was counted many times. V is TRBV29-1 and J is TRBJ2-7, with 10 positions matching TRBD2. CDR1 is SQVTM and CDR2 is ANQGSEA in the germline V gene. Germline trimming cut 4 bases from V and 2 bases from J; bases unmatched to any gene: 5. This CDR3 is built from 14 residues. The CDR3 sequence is CSVVLAGAPYEQYF. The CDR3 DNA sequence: TGCAGCGTTGTTCTAGCGGGGGCCCCCTACGAGCAGTACTTC.

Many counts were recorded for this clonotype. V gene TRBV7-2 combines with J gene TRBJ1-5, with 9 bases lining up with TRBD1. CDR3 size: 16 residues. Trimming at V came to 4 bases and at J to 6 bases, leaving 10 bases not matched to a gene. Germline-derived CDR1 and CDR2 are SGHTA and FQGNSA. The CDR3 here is CASSSRTGEKSQPQHF. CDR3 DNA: TGTGCCAGCAGCTCCAGGACAGGGGAGAAGAGTCAGCCCCAGCATTTT. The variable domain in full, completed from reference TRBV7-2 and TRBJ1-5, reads GAGVSQSPSNKVTEKGKDVELRCDPISGHTALYWYRQSLGQGLEFLIYFQGNSAPDKSGLPSDRFSAERTGGSVSTLTIQRTQQEDSAVYLCASSSRTGEKSQPQHFGDGTRLSIL.

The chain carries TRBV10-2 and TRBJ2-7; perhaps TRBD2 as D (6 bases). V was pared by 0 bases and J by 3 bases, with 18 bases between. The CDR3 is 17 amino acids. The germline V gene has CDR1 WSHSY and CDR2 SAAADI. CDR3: CASSESGGPRLDYEQYF. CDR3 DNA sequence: TGCGCCAGCAGTGAGTCGGGGGGACCCCGGCTGGACTACGAGCAGTACTTC.

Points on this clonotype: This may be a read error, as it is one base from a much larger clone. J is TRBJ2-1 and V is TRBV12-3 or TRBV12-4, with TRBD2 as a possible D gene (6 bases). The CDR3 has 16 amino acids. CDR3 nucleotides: TGTGCCAGCTCGTTTTCCGGGAGACGCGGATACAATGACCAGTTCTTC. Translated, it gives CASSFSGRRGYNDQFF.